One sample yielded the 25 T cell receptor beta chains listed below, sequenced in a study of OX40 agonist ivuxolimab in advanced cancers. Some clones are missing from TCRdb's copy, which holds only in-frame ones; the method was immunoSEQ multiplex PCR. Of tens of thousands of clones in the sample, about nine tenths were seen once. Source: CD4+ or CD8+ T cells sorted from blood, taken in a trial of the OX40 agonist ivuxolimab. Receptors were obtained from an adult with an advanced solid tumor such as melanoma, head and neck, liver or kidney cancer.

This rearrangement joins TRBV10-3 to TRBJ2-3; 16 positions match TRBD2. After removal of 5 bases from V and 5 bases from J, the junction contained 10 bases not matched to a gene. There are 18 residues in the CDR3. Germline loops: CDR1 ENHRY, CDR2 SYGVKD. CDR3 region: CAISWGLAGGPGGDTQYF. The CDR3 region has the DNA TGTGCCATCAGTTGGGGACTAGCGGGGGGGCCTGGAGGAGATACGCAGTATTTT.

This rearrangement joins TRBV6-1 to TRBJ2-1; TRBD1 might be the D (5 bases). Looked up from germline, CDR1 is MNHNS and CDR2 is SASEGT. Trimming removed 7 bases from V and 4 bases from J, with 14 bases in between. This CDR3 contains 14 residues. This chain's CDR3 is CASILGPVYNEQFF. CDR3 nucleotide sequence: TGTGCCAGCATCCTGGGGCCCGTTTACAATGAGCAGTTCTTC.

Only a few counts were recorded for this clone. The rearrangement links TRBV7-2 to TRBJ2-3; D is unresolved. CDR1 is SGHTA and CDR2 is FQGNSA in the germline V gene. This CDR3 spans 13 amino acids. V lost 3 bases and J 1 base, leaving 5 bases between the germline ends. The CDR3 DNA sequence: TGTGCCAGCAGCTTGGGCCGCACAGATACGCAGTATTTT. Its protein product is CASSLGRTDTQYF.

In DNA form, the CDR3 reads TGTGCCAGTAGTAGTACAGGATACGGGGAGACCCAGTACTTC. Protein: CASSSTGYGETQYF. The chain recombines TRBV19 with TRBJ2-5; D perhaps matches TRBD1 (5 bases). CDR3 length equals 14 residues. Germline V CDR1 and CDR2: LNHDA, SQIVND (reference sequence). V lost 4 bases and J lost 5, with 14 bases in between.

This rearrangement joins TRBV30 to TRBJ2-7, with TRBD1 as a possible D gene (5 bases). The CDR3 runs 12 residues. Germline loops: CDR1 GTSNPN, CDR2 SVGIG (reference sequence). Trimming took 7 bases from V and 5 from J, leaving 15 bases between them. As DNA, the CDR3 is TGTGCCTTCGTCCTGGCAGGGAACGAGCAGTACTTC. Translated, it gives CAFVLAGNEQYF.

The chain links TRBV5-6 to TRBJ2-7; TRBD1 aligns across 7 bases. Trimming at V came to 6 bases and at J to 3 bases, leaving 9 bases not matched to a gene. This CDR3 region has 14 residues. Germline CDR1 reads SGHDT; CDR2 reads YYEEEE. The CDR3 DNA is TGTGCCAGCACCCCGACAGGGCAATTCTACGAGCAGTACTTC. This gives the protein CASTPTGQFYEQYF.

This sequence joins TRBV5-1 and TRBJ2-2; D possibly uses TRBD1 or TRBD2 (5 bases each). Trimming removed 6 bases from V and 2 bases from J, with 11 bases in between. From germline, CDR1 is SGHRS and CDR2 YFSETQ. This CDR3 has 14 residues. The DNA for the CDR3 is TGCGCCAGCAATTCGGGACCTAACACCGGGGAGCTGTTTTTT. This codes for CASNSGPNTGELFF.

The CDR3 spells CASSPDFLGGGGNEQYF. The CDR3 nucleotides are TGTGCCAGCAGCCCAGACTTTCTCGGGGGAGGAGGAAACGAGCAGTACTTC. J is TRBJ2-7 and V is TRBV11-1; weak D call: TRBD2 (6 bases). This CDR3 comprises 17 residues. Trimming shortened V by 5 bases and J by 5 bases, and 25 bases separated the two germline ends. Germline assignment: CDR1 SGHAT and CDR2 FQDESV (reference sequence).

The chain uses TRBV6-1 and TRBJ1-2, with D perhaps matching TRBD1 (5 bases). CDR1 MNHNS and CDR2 SASEGT come from the germline V gene. CDR3 length: 13 residues. V was cut by 6 bases and J by 8 bases, with 16 bases left in between. CDR3 amino acids: CASRGPRVGGYTF. In nucleotides, the CDR3 is TGTGCCAGCAGGGGCCCCAGGGTGGGAGGCTACACCTTC.

On this clone itself: Other nucleotide sequences in the sample specify the same CDR3. The chain combines TRBV7-9 with TRBJ1-5; 7 bases map to TRBD1. The V segment lost 3 bases and the J segment 0 bases; nucleotides outside the gene matches: 5. The CDR3 is made up of 16 amino acids. In germline, CDR1 is SEHNR, CDR2 FQNEAQ (reference sequence). The CDR3 region is CASSLGTGDSNQPQHF. CDR3 sequence (DNA): TGTGCCAGCAGCTTGGGAACAGGGGATAGCAATCAGCCCCAGCATTTT.

The chain is built from TRBV4-2 and TRBJ2-1, with no clear D. Germline V gene lookup returns CDR1 LGHNA and CDR2 YNFKEQ. V lost 4 bases, J lost 7 bases, and 11 bases lay in between. The CDR3 has 13 amino acids. In nucleotides, the CDR3 is TGTGCCAGCAGCCTAAGGGAACGGAATGAGCAGTTCTTC. Protein product: CASSLRERNEQFF.

V gene TRBV5-4 combines with J gene TRBJ1-4, with TRBD1 as a possible D gene (6 bases). Trimming cost V 1 base and J 3 bases, with 10 bases left between them. Germline lookup yields CDR1 SGHNT and CDR2 YYREEE (reference sequence). The CDR3 is 15 amino acids. For the CDR3, the DNA is TGTGCCAGCAGCTTGAAACAGGGAGCTAATGAAAAACTGTTTTTT. Translation: CASSLKQGANEKLFF.

The chain employs TRBV9 and TRBJ2-7, with a weak D call TRBD1 (5 bases). The CDR3 runs 14 residues. Trimming cost V 4 bases and J 0 bases, with 11 bases left between them. CDR1 is SGDLS and CDR2 is YYNGEE in the germline V gene. In DNA, the CDR3 is TGTGCCAGCAGCCTAGGGGTTAGCTCCTACGAGCAGTACTTC. Encoded protein: CASSLGVSSYEQYF.

The chain recombines TRBV19 with TRBJ1-2, with 10 positions matching TRBD1. The V gene's germline CDR1 is LNHDA and CDR2 SQIVND (reference sequence). CDR3 length: 15 amino acids. The V and J ends lost 6 bases and 3 bases, in that order; junction bases with no gene match: 7. The CDR3 region has the DNA TGTGCCAGTAGACTCTGGACAGGGGGTGACTATGGCTACACCTTC. Translation gives CASRLWTGGDYGYTF.

CDR3 in amino acids: CASGRSLESYNEQFF. The CDR3 nucleotides read TGTGCCAGCGGGAGGTCCCTGGAGTCCTACAATGAGCAGTTCTTC. This chain links TRBV6-1 with TRBJ2-1, with D perhaps matching TRBD2 (6 bases). Deletions cut 8 bases from V and 1 base from J, with 15 bases between. Germline lookup yields CDR1 MNHNS and CDR2 SASEGT. The CDR3 is 15 amino acids.

The chain employs TRBV30 and TRBJ2-5, with D perhaps matching TRBD1 (7 bases). This CDR3 spans 14 amino acids. Per the germline V gene, CDR1 is GTSNPN and CDR2 is SVGIG (reference sequence). The V end was cut by 5 bases, the J end by 1 base, with 14 bases between. In nucleotides, the CDR3 is TGTGCCTGGGGCAGGGGGGTTATCCAAGAGACCCAGTACTTC. As protein: CAWGRGVIQETQYF.

The rearrangement joins TRBV9 to TRBJ2-5; no reliable D call. Germline loops: CDR1 SGDLS, CDR2 YYNGEE. The ends were cut back, 1 base at V and 4 bases at J, with 11 bases in the middle. The CDR3 loop spans 14 amino acids. CDR3 nucleotides: TGTGCCAGCAGCGTACAAGGGAATCGAGAGACCCAGTACTTC. It encodes CASSVQGNRETQYF.

The chain joins TRBV18 to TRBJ2-1; D possibly corresponds to TRBD1 (6 bases). Germline V lookup: CDR1 KGHSH, CDR2 LQKENI. The V and J ends lost 1 base and 12 bases respectively, with 16 bases between them. This CDR3 is built from 14 residues. CDR3 coding DNA: TGTGCCAGCTCACCACTAGACCCCGGACAGAGGCAGTTCTTC. It translates to CASSPLDPGQRQFF.

The gene calls are TRBV5-5 and TRBJ2-5; 10 bases align to TRBD1. Germline values: CDR1 SGHKS, CDR2 YYEKEE (reference sequence). The CDR3 covers 14 residues. After removal of 6 bases from V and 7 bases from J, the junction contained 9 bases not matched to a gene. The CDR3 bases are TGTGCCAGCACCATGACAGGGGGCTTGGGGACCCAGTACTTC. Protein sequence: CASTMTGGLGTQYF.

This clone was seen a few times. The chain has TRBV6-1 and TRBJ1-4; no clear D gene. The ends were cut back, 9 bases at V and 7 bases at J, with 12 bases in the middle. The germline CDR1 and CDR2 sequences are MNHNS and SASEGT. The CDR3 has 12 residues. The CDR3 sequence is CASKEWREKLFF. CDR3 sequence (DNA): TGTGCCAGTAAAGAATGGCGTGAAAAACTGTTTTTT.

The chain has TRBV6-5 and TRBJ1-5; the match to TRBD1 covers 12 bases. The CDR3 runs to 14 residues. The J segment lost 6 bases and the V segment lost 5 bases, leaving 2 bases of the junction unmatched. Per germline, CDR1 MNHEY and CDR2 SVGAGI. The CDR3 DNA sequence: TGTGCCAGCAGTGGGGACAGGGGGCTTCAGCCCCAGCATTTT. Protein sequence: CASSGDRGLQPQHF.

This clone appeared once. The gene calls are TRBV30 and TRBJ1-5; 12 bases agree with TRBD1. Germline V lookup: CDR1 GTSNPN, CDR2 SVGIG (reference sequence). Unmatched junction bases numbered 6, after V lost 3 bases and J lost 3 bases. The CDR3 covers 16 residues. This chain's CDR3 is CAWRGTGGTYNQPQHF. DNA for the CDR3: TGTGCCTGGAGGGGGACAGGGGGCACGTACAATCAGCCCCAGCATTTT.

The J gene is TRBJ2-7, the V gene TRBV6-1; D unresolved. The CDR3 covers 15 residues. Germline V lookup: CDR1 MNHNS, CDR2 SASEGT. V dropped 5 bases and J dropped 2 bases, with 16 bases sitting between them. The CDR3 spells CASSLGESTTYEQYF. The CDR3 nucleotides are TGTGCCAGCAGTTTGGGTGAGTCCACCACCTACGAGCAGTACTTC.

V is TRBV6-1 and J is TRBJ2-5, with TRBD1 matching 12 bases. The germline V gene encodes CDR1 MNHNS and CDR2 SASEGT. With V trimmed by 1 base and J by 5 bases, 8 bases remained unmatched. The CDR3 has 17 residues. The CDR3 loop reads CASSEGRGTGGWETQYF. The CDR3 DNA is TGTGCCAGCAGTGAAGGGCGAGGGACAGGGGGCTGGGAGACCCAGTACTTC.

This clone was observed a single time. V gene TRBV5-6 combines with J gene TRBJ1-1; D not certain. Germline loops: CDR1 SGHDT, CDR2 YYEEEE. Trimming shortened V by 0 bases and J by 1 base, and 4 bases separated the two germline ends. This CDR3 contains 13 residues. CDR3 DNA sequence: TGTGCCAGCAGCTTGGCCCGGAACACTGAAGCTTTCTTT. Amino acids: CASSLARNTEAFF.